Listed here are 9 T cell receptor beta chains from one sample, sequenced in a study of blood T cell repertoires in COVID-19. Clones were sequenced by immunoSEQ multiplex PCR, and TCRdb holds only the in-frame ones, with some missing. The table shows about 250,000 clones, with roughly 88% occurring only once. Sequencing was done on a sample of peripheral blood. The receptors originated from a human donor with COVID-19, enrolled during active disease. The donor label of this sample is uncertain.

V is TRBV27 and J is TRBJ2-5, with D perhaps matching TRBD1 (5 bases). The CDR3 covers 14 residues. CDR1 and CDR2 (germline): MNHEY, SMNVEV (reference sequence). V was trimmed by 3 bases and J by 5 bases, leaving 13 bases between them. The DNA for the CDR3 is TGTGCCAGCAGTTTGCAGGGTCGGTGGGAGACCCAGTACTTC. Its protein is CASSLQGRWETQYF.

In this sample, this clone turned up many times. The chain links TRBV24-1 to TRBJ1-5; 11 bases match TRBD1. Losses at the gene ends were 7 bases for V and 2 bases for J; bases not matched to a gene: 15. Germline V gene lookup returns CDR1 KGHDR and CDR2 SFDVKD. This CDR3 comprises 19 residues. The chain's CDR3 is CATRRPGQGGMDGNQPQHF. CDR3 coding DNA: TGTGCCACCAGACGCCCGGGACAGGGGGGGATGGATGGCAATCAGCCCCAGCATTTT.

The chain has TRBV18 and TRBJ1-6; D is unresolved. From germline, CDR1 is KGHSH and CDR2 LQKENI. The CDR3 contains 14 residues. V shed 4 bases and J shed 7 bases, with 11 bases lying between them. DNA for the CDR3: TGTGCCAGCTCACAGAACAAGAACAATTCACCCCTCCACTTT. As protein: CASSQNKNNSPLHF.

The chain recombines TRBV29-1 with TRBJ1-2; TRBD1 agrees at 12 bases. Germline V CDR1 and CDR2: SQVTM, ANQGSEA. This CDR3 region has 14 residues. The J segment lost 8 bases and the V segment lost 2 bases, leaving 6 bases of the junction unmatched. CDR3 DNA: TGCAGCGTTGAAAGGGACAGGGGGCTTGGAGGCTACACCTTC. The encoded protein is CSVERDRGLGGYTF.

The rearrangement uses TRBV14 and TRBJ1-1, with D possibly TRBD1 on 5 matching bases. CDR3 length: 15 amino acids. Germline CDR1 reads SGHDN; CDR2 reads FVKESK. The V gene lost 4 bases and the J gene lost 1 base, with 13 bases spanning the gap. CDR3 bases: TGTGCCAGCAGCCCCCTCGGCGGGGGGAACACTGAAGCTTTCTTT. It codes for CASSPLGGGNTEAFF.

The CDR3 DNA is TGTGCTAGTGGTTTTCGACTACGAGGCGACCTGGGCTCCGAGCAGTACTTC. It yields the protein CASGFRLRGDLGSEQYF. The chain has TRBV12-5 and TRBJ2-7; D might be TRBD2 (5 bases). The CDR3 runs 17 residues. Trimming shortened V by 3 bases and J by 6 bases, and 24 bases separated the two germline ends. Looked up from germline, CDR1 is LGHNT and CDR2 is FRNRAP. Complete variable domain (other parts from reference TRBV12-5 and TRBJ2-7): DARVTQTPRHKVTEMGQEVTMRCQPILGHNTVFWYRQTMMQGLELLAYFRNRAPLDDSGMPKDRFSAEMPDATLATLKIQPSEPRDSAVYFCASGFRLRGDLGSEQYFGPGTRLTVT.

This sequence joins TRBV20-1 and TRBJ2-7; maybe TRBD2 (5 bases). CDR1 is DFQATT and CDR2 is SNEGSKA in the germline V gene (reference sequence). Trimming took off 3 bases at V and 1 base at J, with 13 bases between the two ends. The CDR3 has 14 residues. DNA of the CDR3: TGCAGTGCTAGTCCCAGCGGTTCGTCCTACGAGCAGTACTTC. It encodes CSASPSGSSYEQYF.

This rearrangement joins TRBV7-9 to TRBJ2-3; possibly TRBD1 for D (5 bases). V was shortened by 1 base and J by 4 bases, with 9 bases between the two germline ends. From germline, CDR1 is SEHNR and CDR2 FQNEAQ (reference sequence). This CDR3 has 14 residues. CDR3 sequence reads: CASSLVTTADTQYF. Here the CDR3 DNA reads TGTGCCAGCAGCTTAGTGACGACAGCAGATACGCAGTATTTT.

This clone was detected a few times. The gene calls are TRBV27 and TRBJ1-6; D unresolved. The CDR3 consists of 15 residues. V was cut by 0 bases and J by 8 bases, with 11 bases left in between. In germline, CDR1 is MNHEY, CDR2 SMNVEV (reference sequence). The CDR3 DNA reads TGTGCCAGCAGTTTATCTTCCCCGTCCCATTCACCCCTCCACTTT. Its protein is CASSLSSPSHSPLHF.